This T cell receptor beta chain was recorded in a study of T cell repertoires in cytomegalovirus infection. Turning to the study itself: Both a matching HLA type and CMV infection were indicated by public TCR beta signatures.

TCRdb itself ran the reads through MiXCR, one entry per CDR3 protein. Among around 550,000 distinct CDR3 sequences listed, 26% were seen once. CDR3 length equals 16 residues. Per germline, CDR1 LNHDA and CDR2 SQIVND (reference sequence). V lost 3 bases to trimming and J lost 2 bases, with 14 bases between them. In the case of this clonotype: Its specificity is not known.

General study points: Individuals carrying CMV plus the relevant HLA were identified by cumulative frequency of public TCR beta families. Clonotype analysis showed dominance of the ex vivo response by HLA-C-restricted CMV-specific TCR beta clonotypes.

The sample was PBMCs. V usage is TRBV19 and J usage is TRBJ1-5; D gene ambiguous. This sequence was found in a human donor in good health (CMV status not recorded). Some clones in this sample may be carry-over from other donors' samples. CDR3 region: CASSILLVGGNQPQHF. The CDR3 bases are TGTGCCAGTAGTATTCTTTTGGTCGGAGGCAATCAGCCCCAGCATTTT.